The TCR beta chain described here comes from a study of T cells in Graves' hyperthyroidism and ophthalmopathy. Study overall: Peripheral blood was secured at the point of initial diagnosis, before any treatment.

Diagnosis rested on symptoms, serum thyroxine and TRAb, thyroid ultrasound, and orbital computed tomography. Amplification targeted TCR beta CDR3 regions from RNA transcripts. An initial round of RT-PCR targeting the TCR CDR3 relied on the HTBI primer set. TCRdb recomputed calls from the multiplex PCR reads with MiXCR, one row per CDR3 protein. The sample includes approximately 600,000 distinct CDR3 sequences, around 15% of them seen just once. Concerning this clonotype: Its antigen is currently unknown.

Study results and caveats: Blood also carried most thyroid clonotypes expanded above 0.001. A model using 13 V-J features told ophthalmopathy apart from stable hyperthyroidism.

Trimming pared 1 base from V and 2 bases from J, leaving 11 bases between. From germline, CDR1 is DFQATT and CDR2 SNEGSKA (reference sequence). The CDR3 consists of 15 residues. The sample taken for sequencing was blood. V is TRBV20-1 and J is TRBJ1-4; tentatively, D is TRBD1 (6 bases). The sequence came from a woman aged 25 to 39 with Graves' hyperthyroidism. The CDR3 sequence: CSARVDSRTNEKLFF. The CDR3 coding sequence is TGCAGTGCTAGAGTGGACAGTCGTACTAATGAAAAACTGTTTTTT.